This T cell receptor (beta chain) was sequenced during a study of Siglec-9 on CD8 T cells in melanoma (dated by TCRdb to between 2018 and 2021). Study-wide context: In this study, researchers looked at how Siglec-9 is expressed on CD8+ T cells and what Siglec-9 does to regulate T cells within the melanoma tumor microenvironment. Results and caveats for the whole study, not just this receptor: Siglec-9 was reported to mark and regulate an effector memory CD8+ T-cell subset that appeared to accumulate within melanoma tumors.

This clone was counted a single time. This clone's antigen is unknown. Nothing much larger sits one base from this clone, and base qualities are not available. The protocol used for the library was the immunoSEQ multiplex PCR assay. Imported from immuneACCESS, the table was reduced by TCRdb to in-frame sequences with V and J called. These copies leave out some clones; in studies compared against another copy, an unresolved V gene accounts for under half, and the cause of the remainder is not known. Here the sample has 29,000 or so clones; about 80% occur a single time. Of the sample, under 6.5% falls within the top ten clones. Sequencing was performed on Siglec-9- CD8+ T cells sorted from blood. Read against the paper, the sample's cell subset or site label means: CD8 T cells lacking Siglec-9. The source of this sequence is a human donor in good health.

The CDR3 sequence is CASSLFGQGGEDGYTF. Here is the DNA: TGTGCCAGCAGCTTATTTGGGCAGGGAGGGGAGGATGGCTACACCTTC. The chain joins TRBV7-2 to TRBJ1-2; the D gene is perhaps TRBD1, from 5 matching bases. Deletion took 2 bases off V and 6 bases off J, with a span of 19 bases between the germline ends. CDR1 and CDR2, looked up from the germline V gene, are SGHTA and FQGNSA. From the cysteine through the phenylalanine, the CDR3 covers 16 amino acids. The entry retains the CDR3 DNA only, 48 bases that are in frame from base 1.